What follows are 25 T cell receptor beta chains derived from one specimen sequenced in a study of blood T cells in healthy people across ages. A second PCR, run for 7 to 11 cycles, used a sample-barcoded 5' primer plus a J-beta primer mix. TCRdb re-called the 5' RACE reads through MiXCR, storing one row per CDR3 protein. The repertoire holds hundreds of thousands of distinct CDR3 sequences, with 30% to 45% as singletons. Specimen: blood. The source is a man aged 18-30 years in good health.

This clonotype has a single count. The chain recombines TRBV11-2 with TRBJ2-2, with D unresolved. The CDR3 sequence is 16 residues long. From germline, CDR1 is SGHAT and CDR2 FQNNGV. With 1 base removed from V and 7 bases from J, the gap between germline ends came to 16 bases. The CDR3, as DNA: TGTGCCAGCAGCTTAGGTTGGCAGGCAATCGGCGGGGAGCTGTTTTTT. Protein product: CASSLGWQAIGGELFF.

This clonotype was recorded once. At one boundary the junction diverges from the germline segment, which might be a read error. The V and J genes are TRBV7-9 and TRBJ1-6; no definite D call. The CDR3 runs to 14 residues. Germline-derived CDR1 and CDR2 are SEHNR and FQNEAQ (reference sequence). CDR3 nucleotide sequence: TGTACCAGCAGCTTAGGAGGGAGTAATTCACCCCTCCACTTT. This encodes CTSSLGGSNSPLHF.

CDR3 sequence (DNA): TGTGCCAGCAGCTTAGCAGGACAGGGAGGACGGGGCTACACCTTC. It codes for CASSLAGQGGRGYTF. The chain recombines TRBV7-2 with TRBJ1-2; 8 bases line up with TRBD1. Germline CDR1 and CDR2: SGHTA and FQGNSA. J lost 8 bases, V lost 0 bases, and 8 bases had no gene match. This CDR3 is built from 15 residues. Combining the CDR3 with reference TRBV7-2 and TRBJ1-2 gives the whole variable domain GAGVSQSPSNKVTEKGKDVELRCDPISGHTALYWYRQSLGQGLEFLIYFQGNSAPDKSGLPSDRFSAERTGGSVSTLTIQRTQQEDSAVYLCASSLAGQGGRGYTFGSGTRLTVV.

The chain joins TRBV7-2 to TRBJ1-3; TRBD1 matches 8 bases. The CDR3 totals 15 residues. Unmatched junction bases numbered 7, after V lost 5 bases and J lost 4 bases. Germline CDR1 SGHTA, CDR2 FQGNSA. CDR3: CASSQERTGGNTIYF. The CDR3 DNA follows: TGTGCCAGCAGCCAGGAGAGGACAGGGGGAAACACCATATATTTT. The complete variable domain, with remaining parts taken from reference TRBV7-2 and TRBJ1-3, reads GAGVSQSPSNKVTEKGKDVELRCDPISGHTALYWYRQSLGQGLEFLIYFQGNSAPDKSGLPSDRFSAERTGGSVSTLTIQRTQQEDSAVYLCASSQERTGGNTIYFGEGSWLTVV.

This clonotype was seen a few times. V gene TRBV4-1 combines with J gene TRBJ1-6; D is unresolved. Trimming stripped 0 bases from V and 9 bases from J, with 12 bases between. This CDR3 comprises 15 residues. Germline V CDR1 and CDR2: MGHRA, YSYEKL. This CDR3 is CASSQDWVAGSPLHF. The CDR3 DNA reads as TGCGCCAGCAGCCAAGATTGGGTGGCCGGTTCACCCCTCCACTTT.

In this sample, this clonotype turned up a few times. CDR3: CSAATTGSGELDHNEQFF. DNA for the CDR3: TGCAGTGCTGCTACGACAGGGTCAGGGGAATTGGATCACAATGAGCAGTTCTTC. J is TRBJ2-1 and V is TRBV20-1, with TRBD1 matching 7 bases. J gave up 5 bases and V 5 bases, and 21 bases lay outside the gene matches. Germline V gene data show CDR1 as DFQATT and CDR2 as SNEGSKA (reference sequence). This CDR3 has 18 amino acids.

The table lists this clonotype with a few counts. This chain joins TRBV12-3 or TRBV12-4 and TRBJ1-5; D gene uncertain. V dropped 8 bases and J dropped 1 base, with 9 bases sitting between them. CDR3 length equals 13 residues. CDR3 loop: CASRSVSNQPQHF. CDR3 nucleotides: TGTGCCAGCCGCTCGGTAAGCAATCAGCCCCAGCATTTT.

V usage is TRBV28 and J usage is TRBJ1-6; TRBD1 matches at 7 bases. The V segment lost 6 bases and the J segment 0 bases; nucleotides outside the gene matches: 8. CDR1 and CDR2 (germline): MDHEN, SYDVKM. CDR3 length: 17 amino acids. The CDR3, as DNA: TGTGCCAGCAGCCCACTGGGACAGAGCTCCTATAATTCACCCCTCCACTTT. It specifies CASSPLGQSSYNSPLHF.

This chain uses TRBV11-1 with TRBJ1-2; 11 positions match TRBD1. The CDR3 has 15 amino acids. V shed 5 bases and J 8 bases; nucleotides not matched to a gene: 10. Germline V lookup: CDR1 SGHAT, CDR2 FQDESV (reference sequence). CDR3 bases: TGTGCCAGCAGCCGGACAGGGGGCAAAGTGGAAGGCTACACCTTC. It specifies CASSRTGGKVEGYTF.

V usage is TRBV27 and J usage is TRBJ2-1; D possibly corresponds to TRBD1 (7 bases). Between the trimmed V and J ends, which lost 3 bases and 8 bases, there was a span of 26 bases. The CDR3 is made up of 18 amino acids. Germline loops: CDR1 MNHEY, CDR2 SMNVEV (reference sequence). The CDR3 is CASSFRSRGTERRDEQFF. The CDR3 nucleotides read TGTGCCAGCAGTTTTCGATCTCGCGGGACAGAGCGCCGGGATGAGCAGTTCTTC.

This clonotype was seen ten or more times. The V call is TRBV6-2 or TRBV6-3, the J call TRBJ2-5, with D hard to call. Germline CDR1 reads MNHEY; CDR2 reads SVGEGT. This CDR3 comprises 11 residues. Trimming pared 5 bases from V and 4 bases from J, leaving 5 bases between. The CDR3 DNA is TGTGCCAGCAGTGACATAGAGACCCAGTACTTC. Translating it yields CASSDIETQYF.

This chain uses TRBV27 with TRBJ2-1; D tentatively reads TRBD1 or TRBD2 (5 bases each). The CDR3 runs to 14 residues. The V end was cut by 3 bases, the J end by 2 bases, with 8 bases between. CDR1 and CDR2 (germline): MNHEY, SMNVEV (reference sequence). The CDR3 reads CASSLGRTYNEQFF. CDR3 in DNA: TGTGCCAGCAGTTTGGGACGGACCTACAATGAGCAGTTCTTC.

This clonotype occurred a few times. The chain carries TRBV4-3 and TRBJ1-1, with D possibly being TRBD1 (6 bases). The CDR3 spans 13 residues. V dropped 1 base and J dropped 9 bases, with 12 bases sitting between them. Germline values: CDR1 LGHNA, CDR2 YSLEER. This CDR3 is CASSQGEQGQAFF. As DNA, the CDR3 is TGCGCCAGCAGCCAAGGTGAACAGGGACAAGCTTTCTTT.

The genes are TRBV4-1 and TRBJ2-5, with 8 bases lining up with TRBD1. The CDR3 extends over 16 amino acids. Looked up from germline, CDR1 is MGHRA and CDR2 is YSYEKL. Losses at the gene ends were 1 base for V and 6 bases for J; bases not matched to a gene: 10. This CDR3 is CASSQGGGQGVKTQYF. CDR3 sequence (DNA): TGCGCCAGCAGCCAAGGGGGCGGACAGGGTGTGAAGACCCAGTACTTC.

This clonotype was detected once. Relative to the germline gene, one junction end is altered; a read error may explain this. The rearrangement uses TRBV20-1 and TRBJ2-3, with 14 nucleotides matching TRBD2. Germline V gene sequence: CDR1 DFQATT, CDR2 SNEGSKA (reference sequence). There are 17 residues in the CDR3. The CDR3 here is CSARAPGLAGGTDAQYF. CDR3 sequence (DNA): TGCAGTGCTAGAGCCCCCGGACTAGCGGGGGGCACAGATGCGCAGTATTTT.

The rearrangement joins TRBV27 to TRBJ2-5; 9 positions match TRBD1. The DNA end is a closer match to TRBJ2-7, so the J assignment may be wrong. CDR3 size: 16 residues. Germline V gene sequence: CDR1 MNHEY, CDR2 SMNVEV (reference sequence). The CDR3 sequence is CASSIFPGQGLGEQYF. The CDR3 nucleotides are TGTGCCAGCAGTATATTCCCGGGACAGGGCCTGGGCGAGCAGTACTTC.

The CDR3 DNA sequence: TGCAGTGCCTCTAAGGAGGGGGCAGATACGCAGTATTTT. Its translation is CSASKEGADTQYF. The chain carries TRBV20-1 and TRBJ2-3, with D perhaps given as TRBD1 or TRBD2 (6 bases each). The CDR3 runs to 13 residues. Germline CDR1 reads DFQATT; CDR2 reads SNEGSKA (reference sequence). Between the trimmed V and J ends, which lost 6 bases and 4 bases, there was a span of 14 bases.

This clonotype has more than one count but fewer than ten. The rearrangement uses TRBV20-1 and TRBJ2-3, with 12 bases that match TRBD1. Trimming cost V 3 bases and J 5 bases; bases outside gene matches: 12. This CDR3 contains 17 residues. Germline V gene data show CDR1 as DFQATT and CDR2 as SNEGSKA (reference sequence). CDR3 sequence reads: CSARALPGTGGRDTQYF. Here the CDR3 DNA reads TGCAGTGCTAGGGCCCTTCCCGGGACAGGGGGCAGAGATACGCAGTATTTT.

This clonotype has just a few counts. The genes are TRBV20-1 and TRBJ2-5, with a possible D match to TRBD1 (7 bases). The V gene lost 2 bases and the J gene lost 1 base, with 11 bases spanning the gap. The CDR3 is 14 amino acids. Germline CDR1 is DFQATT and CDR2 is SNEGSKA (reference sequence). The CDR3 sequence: CSARRQGLQETQYF. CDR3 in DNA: TGCAGTGCTAGACGACAGGGACTCCAAGAGACCCAGTACTTC.

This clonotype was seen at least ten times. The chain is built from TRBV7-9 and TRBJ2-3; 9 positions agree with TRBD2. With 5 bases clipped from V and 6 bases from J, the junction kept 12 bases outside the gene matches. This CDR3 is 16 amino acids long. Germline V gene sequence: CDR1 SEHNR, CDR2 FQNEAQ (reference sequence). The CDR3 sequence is CASSIPSGLAIDTQYF. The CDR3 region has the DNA TGTGCCAGCAGCATCCCATCCGGACTAGCGATTGATACGCAGTATTTT.

CDR3: CASSPRGDRVGTEAFF. The CDR3 DNA follows: TGTGCCAGCAGCCCCCGGGGAGACAGGGTTGGCACTGAAGCTTTCTTT. The rearrangement uses TRBV7-3 and TRBJ1-1, with 7 positions matching TRBD1. J was trimmed by 4 bases and V by 5 bases; bases with no gene match: 13. The CDR3 has 16 residues. Germline assignment: CDR1 SGHTA and CDR2 FQGTGA.

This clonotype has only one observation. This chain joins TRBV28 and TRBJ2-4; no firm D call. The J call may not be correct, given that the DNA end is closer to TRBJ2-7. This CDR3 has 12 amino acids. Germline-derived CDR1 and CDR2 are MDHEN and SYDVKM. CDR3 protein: CASSARLYEQYF. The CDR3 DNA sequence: TGTGCCAGCAGTGCTAGACTCTACGAGCAGTACTTC.

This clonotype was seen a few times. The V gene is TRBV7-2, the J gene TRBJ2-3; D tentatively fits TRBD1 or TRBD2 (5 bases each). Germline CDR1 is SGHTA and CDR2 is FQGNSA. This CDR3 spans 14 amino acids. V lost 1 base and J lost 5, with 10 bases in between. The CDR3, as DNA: TGTGCCAGCAGCTTAGGAGGGGCGGAAGATACGCAGTATTTT. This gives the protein CASSLGGAEDTQYF.

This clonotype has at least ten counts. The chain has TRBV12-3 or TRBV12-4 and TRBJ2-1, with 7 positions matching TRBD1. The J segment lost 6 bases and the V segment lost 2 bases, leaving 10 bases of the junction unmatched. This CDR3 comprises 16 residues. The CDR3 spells CASSLIITGVRNEQFF. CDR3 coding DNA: TGTGCCAGCAGTTTAATCATAACAGGGGTCCGCAATGAGCAGTTCTTC.

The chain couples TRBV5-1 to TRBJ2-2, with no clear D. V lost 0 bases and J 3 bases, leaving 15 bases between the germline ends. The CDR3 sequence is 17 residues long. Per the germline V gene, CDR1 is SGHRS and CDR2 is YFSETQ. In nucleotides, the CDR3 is TGCGCCAGCAGCTTGGAACGGCCCCTTCCCGACACCGGGGAGCTGTTTTTT. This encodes CASSLERPLPDTGELFF.